This TCR beta chain was documented in a study of graft-versus-host responses after intestinal transplantation. Method: immunoSEQ multiplex PCR; TCRdb's copy keeps in-frame clones and lacks some. Of around 70,000 clones listed, around 92% are singletons. In the case of this clone: Its antigen is currently unknown.

This sequence was found in a human donor who received an intestinal transplant. This material consisted of unstimulated CD8+ T cells sorted from spleen or lymph node cells, taken before intestinal transplant.

CDR3 loop: CASSLQREDGYEQYF. CDR3 bases: TGTGCCAGCAGTTTACAGCGGGAGGACGGCTACGAGCAGTACTTC. The V call is TRBV27, the J call TRBJ2-7, with 9 bases lining up with TRBD2. This CDR3 is built from 15 residues. Germline values: CDR1 MNHEY, CDR2 SMNVEV (reference sequence). Trimming took 2 bases from V and 3 from J; bases not matched to a gene: 5.